This TCR beta chain was sequenced during a study of blood T cells in healthy people across ages. Those donating, healthy Caucasian individuals from Russia, were aged roughly 6 to 95. Whenever a sample was processed, at least 6.5 million PBMCs were isolated. Next came a second PCR, run for about 7 to 11 cycles, which used a sample-barcoded 5' primer along with a J-beta primer mix. TCRdb redid the calling of the 5' RACE reads with MiXCR, one entry per CDR3 protein. The table shows 600,000 to 1,000,000 distinct CDR3 sequences, with roughly 50% occurring only once. The receptor was isolated from a man aged 25-45 years in good health. Sequences were obtained from blood.

This CDR3 reads CASSGHTSGGYTDTQYF. For the CDR3, the DNA is TGTGCCAGCAGTGGCCATACTAGCGGGGGCTACACAGATACGCAGTATTTT. J is TRBJ2-3 and V is TRBV2; 11 positions match TRBD2. Germline CDR1 and CDR2: SNHLY and FYNNEI. V lost 4 bases to trimming and J lost 2 bases; unmatched junction nucleotides: 8. The CDR3 consists of 17 residues.